This T cell receptor (beta chain) originates from a study of technical replicates of blood from several donors. CDR3 length: 15 residues. Per germline, CDR1 SEHNR and CDR2 FQNEAQ (reference sequence). The germline V and J ends were trimmed by 3 bases and 6 bases, with 18 bases remaining between them. The protocol was immunoSEQ multiplex PCR, while the TCRdb copy is restricted to in-frame clones and leaves out a portion. The sample shows tens of thousands of clones, 85% to 95% of them seen only once. The origin of this receptor is a human donor in good health. Some clones in this sample may be carry-over from other donors' samples. The V gene is TRBV7-9, the J gene TRBJ2-7; tentatively, D is TRBD1 (5 bases). Sequences were obtained from PBMCs. CDR3 DNA: TGTGCCAGCAGCTTCTCCTTCTCTGGCAGGGCCGAGCAGTACTTC. Amino acids: CASSFSFSGRAEQYF.